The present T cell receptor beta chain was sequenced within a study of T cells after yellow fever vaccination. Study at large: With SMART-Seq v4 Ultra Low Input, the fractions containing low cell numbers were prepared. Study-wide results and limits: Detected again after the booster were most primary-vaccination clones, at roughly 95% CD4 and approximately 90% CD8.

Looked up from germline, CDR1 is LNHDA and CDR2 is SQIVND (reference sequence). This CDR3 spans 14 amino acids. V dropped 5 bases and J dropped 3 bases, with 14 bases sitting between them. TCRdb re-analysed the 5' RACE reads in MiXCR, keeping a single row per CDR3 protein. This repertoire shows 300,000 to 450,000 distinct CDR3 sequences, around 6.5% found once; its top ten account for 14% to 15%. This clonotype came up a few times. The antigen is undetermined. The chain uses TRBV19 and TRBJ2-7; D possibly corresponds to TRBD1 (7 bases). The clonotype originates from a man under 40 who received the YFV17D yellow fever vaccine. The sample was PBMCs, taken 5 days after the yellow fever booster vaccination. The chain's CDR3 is CASSHGQEGYEQYF. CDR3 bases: TGTGCCAGTAGTCATGGACAGGAGGGCTACGAGCAGTACTTC.